The 2 T cell receptor beta chains presented below share a single source sample, sequenced in a study of T cell repertoires in cytomegalovirus infection. One entry per CDR3 protein results from TCRdb running MiXCR on the reads. Of 200,000 to 250,000 distinct CDR3 sequences in the sample, over 9% were seen once. Specimen: PBMCs. Receptors originate from a human donor in good health (CMV status not recorded). Some clones in this sample may be carry-over from other donors' samples.

In its sample, this clonotype was seen many times. This chain connects TRBV7-9 to TRBJ2-2; D uncertain. V was clipped by 3 bases and J by 6 bases, with 17 bases between them. The V gene's germline CDR1 is SEHNR and CDR2 FQNEAQ (reference sequence). The CDR3 has 16 amino acids. CDR3: CASSFSGRSGSGELFF. The CDR3 DNA reads TGTGCCAGCAGCTTCTCCGGGCGTAGTGGTTCCGGGGAGCTGTTTTTT.

This clonotype has ten or more counts. The DNA for the CDR3 is TGTGCCAGTCACACAGCGAACACTGAAGCTTTCTTT. It yields the protein CASHTANTEAFF. This chain joins TRBV2 and TRBJ1-1; D gene ambiguous. Germline-derived CDR1 and CDR2 are SNHLY and FYNNEI. With 9 bases removed from V and 1 base from J, the gap between germline ends came to 9 bases. The length of the CDR3 is 12 residues.